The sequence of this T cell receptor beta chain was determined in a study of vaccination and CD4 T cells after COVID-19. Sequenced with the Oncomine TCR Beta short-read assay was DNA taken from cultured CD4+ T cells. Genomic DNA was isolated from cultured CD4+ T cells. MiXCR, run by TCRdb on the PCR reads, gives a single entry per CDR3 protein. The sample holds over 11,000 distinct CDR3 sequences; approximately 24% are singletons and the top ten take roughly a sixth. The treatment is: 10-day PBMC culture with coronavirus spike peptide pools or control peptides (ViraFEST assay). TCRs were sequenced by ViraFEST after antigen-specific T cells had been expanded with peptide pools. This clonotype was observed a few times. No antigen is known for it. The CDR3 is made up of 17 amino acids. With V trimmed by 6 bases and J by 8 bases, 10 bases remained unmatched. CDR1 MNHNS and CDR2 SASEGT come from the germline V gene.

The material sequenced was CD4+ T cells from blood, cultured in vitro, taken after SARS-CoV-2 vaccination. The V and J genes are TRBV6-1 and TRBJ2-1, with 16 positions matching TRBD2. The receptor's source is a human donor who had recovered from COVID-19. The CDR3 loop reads CASSTGTSGRANYEQFF. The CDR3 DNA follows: TGTGCCAGCAGCACCGGGACTAGCGGGAGGGCTAACTATGAGCAGTTCTTC.